This T cell receptor (beta chain) was captured by sequencing in a study of blood T cell repertoires in COVID-19. Study summary: Samples came from the United States, Italy and Spain, spanning acute and convalescent COVID-19. T cells, B-cell-depleted T cells, or PBMCs provided the cDNA or gDNA that served as material.

The V segment lost 4 bases and the J segment 3 bases; nucleotides outside the gene matches: 7. Per germline, CDR1 LGHDT and CDR2 YNNKEL (reference sequence). The CDR3 is made up of 15 amino acids. The authors' processing: How many nucleated cells were present was estimated from reference gene primer amplification. Profiling relied on immunoSEQ multiplex PCR, and the TCRdb table lists in-frame clones only, not all of them. The V and J calls and clone size are taken from that table; D and trimming were inferred from the DNA. The top ten clones hold 2.3% of a sample with 200,000 to 300,000 clones, around 87% of them seen once.

The rearrangement links TRBV3-1 (or the pseudogene TRBV3-2) to TRBJ1-1; 8 bases map to TRBD1. Sequencing was done on a sample of peripheral blood. The origin of this receptor is a woman in her fifties or sixties with acute or convalescent COVID-19. Here the CDR3 DNA reads TGTGCCAGCAGCCGGTGGACAGGGTTGGACACTGAAGCTTTCTTT. Residues: CASSRWTGLDTEAFF.